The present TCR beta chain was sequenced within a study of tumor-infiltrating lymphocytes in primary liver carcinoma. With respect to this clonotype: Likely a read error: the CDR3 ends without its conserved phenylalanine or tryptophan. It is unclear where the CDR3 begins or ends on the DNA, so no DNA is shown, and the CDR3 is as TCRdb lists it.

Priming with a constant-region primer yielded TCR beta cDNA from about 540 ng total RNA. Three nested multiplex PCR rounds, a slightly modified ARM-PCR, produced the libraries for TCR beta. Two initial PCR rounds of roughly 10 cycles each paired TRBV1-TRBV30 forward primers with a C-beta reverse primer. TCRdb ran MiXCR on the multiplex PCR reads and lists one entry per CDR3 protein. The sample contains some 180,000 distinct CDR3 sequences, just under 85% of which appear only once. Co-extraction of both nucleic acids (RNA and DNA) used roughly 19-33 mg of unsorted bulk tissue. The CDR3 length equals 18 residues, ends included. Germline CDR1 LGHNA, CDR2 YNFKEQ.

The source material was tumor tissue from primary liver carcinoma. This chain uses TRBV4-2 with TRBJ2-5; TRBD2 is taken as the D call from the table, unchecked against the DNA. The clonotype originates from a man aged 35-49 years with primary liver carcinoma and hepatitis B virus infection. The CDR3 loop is CASSQDLMGGPALETQYL.